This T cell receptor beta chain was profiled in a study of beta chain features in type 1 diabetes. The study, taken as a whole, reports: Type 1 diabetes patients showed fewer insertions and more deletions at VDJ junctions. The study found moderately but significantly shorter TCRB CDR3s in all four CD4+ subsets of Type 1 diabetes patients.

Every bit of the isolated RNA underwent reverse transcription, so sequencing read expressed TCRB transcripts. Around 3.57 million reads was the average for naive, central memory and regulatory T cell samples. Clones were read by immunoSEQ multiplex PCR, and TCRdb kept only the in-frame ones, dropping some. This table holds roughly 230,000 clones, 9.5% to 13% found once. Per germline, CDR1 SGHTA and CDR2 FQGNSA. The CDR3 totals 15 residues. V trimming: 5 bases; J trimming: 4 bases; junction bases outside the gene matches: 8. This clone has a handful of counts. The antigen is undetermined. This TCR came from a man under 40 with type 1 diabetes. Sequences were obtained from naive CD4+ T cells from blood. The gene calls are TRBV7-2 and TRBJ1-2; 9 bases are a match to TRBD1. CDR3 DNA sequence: TGTGCCAGCAGCCTCGGGACAGGGAGATCCTATGGCTACACCTTC. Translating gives CASSLGTGRSYGYTF.